This TCR beta chain is from a study of cytomegalovirus exposure and HLA in healthy donors. Study results and limitations: Association of approximately 16,000 TCR beta sequences with HLA alleles was found at 0.05 false discovery rate in a later analysis. Most of the TCR beta V segments (in an earlier analysis) were productive either about 87% or about 30% of the time. Specificity for CMV antigens was confirmed in vitro for a few of the CMV-associated chains.

The CDR3 is 14 residues long. V gave up 5 bases and J gave up 1 base, with 12 bases separating them. From germline, CDR1 is SGHTA and CDR2 FQGTGA. Points on this clone: Its target is unknown.

Nominal health characterized the donors when sampled, though unrecorded immune exposures were likely. The PCR contained 60 Vbeta and 13 Jbeta primers. Data came from immunoSEQ multiplex PCR; TCRdb stores just in-frame clones and leaves some out. Altogether roughly 130,000 clones are present, about 80% being singletons, with the ten largest covering 1%. This TCR was recovered from a man in his forties or fifties in good health and CMV-seronegative. The chain uses TRBV7-3 and TRBJ2-7; D may be TRBD2 (5 bases). Sequencing was done on a sample of PBMCs. Here the CDR3 reads CASSPGLHSYEQYF. As DNA, the CDR3 is TGTGCCAGCAGCCCCGGACTGCATTCCTACGAGCAGTACTTC.